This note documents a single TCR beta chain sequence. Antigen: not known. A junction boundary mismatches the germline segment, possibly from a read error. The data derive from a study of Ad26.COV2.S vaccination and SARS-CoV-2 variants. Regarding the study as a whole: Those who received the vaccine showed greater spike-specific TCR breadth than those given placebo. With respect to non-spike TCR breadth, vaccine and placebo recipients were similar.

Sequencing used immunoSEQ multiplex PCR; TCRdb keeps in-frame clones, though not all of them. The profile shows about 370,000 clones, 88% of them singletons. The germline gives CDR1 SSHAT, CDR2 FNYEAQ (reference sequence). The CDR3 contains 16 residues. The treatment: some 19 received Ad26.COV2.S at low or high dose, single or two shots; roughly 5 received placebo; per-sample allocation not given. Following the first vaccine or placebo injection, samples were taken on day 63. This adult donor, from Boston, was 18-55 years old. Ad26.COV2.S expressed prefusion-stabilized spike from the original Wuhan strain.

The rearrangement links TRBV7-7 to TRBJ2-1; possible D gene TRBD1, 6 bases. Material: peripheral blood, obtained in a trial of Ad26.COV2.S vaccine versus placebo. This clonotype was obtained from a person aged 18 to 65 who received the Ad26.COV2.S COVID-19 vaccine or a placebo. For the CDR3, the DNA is TGTGCTAGCAGCTCCCTGGGGGCTGTCGGTTACAATGAGCAGTTCTTC. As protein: CASSSLGAVGYNEQFF.